The source of this T cell receptor (beta chain) is a study of T cell repertoires in cytomegalovirus infection. At the level of the study: HLA-B-restricted CMV epitopes that are well studied, plus recently identified HLA-C-restricted ones, were used by the study. Findings and caveats of the study: The ex vivo response was dominated by HLA-C-restricted CMV-specific TCR beta clonotypes.

There are many counts of this clonotype. Its target is unknown. Germline V lookup: CDR1 MNHNS, CDR2 SASEGT. The ends were cut back, 1 base at V and 0 bases at J, with 15 bases in the middle. The CDR3 is 17 residues long. TCRdb ran MiXCR on the reads and lists one entry per CDR3 protein. In the table there are about 830,000 distinct CDR3 sequences, less than 35% of which are singletons. The sequences come from cultured CD8+ T cells from PBMCs, collected from culture after CMV antigen stimulation. This receptor was taken from a human donor in good health (CMV status not recorded). Some clones in this sample may be carry-over from other donors' samples. This chain connects TRBV6-1 to TRBJ1-2; D is ambiguous. The CDR3 protein is CASSEVGVPNPNYGYTF. The DNA for the CDR3 is TGTGCCAGCAGTGAAGTGGGTGTTCCGAACCCTAACTATGGCTACACCTTC.